These T cell receptor beta chains were read from a single sample in a study of T cell changes during pregnancy in multiple sclerosis. Produced via immunoSEQ multiplex PCR; TCRdb's table is partial and in-frame only. The table records about 50,000 clones, about 90% of them present only once. Sequencing used CD4+ T cells from peripheral blood mononuclear cells, obtained after pregnancy. The receptors shown here come from a female donor with multiple sclerosis, enrolled in a pregnancy study. CDR3s include the opening cysteine and the closing phenylalanine or tryptophan.

V	length	CDR3
TRBV7-9	14	CASSFMGQGSEAFF
TRBV29-1	11	CSVVEGQRAFF
TRBV19	13	CASRMGGLTEAFF
TRBV28	13	CASNAGGVSEQYF
TRBV18	14	CASSPRSGSGELFF
TRBV20-1	11	CSARDSYEQYF
TRBV7-2	14	CASSLVAGVSPLHF
TRBV5-1	14	CASSLGRVNEKLFF
TRBV27	14	CASSYQGLNTEAFF
TRBV7-9	16	CASSLPRGRGADTQYF
TRBV6-4	15	CASSDRAGGGSEQFF
TRBV19	13	CASSTDRGGGYTF
TRBV7-9	15	CASSYRGQTNEKLFF
TRBV18	15	CASSPGTGLSEKLFF
TRBV11-2	14	CASSLDRRSGELFF
TRBV9	15	CASSLVSGTSGELFF
TRBV19	12	CASSEGAGELFF
TRBV5-1	16	CASSLGAAAGNQPQHF
TRBV6-1	13	CASSERTAYGYTF
TRBV5-8	16	CASSLGRRGRSHIQYF
TRBV15	15	CATSRVGTAYYGYTF
TRBV5-4	14	CASSLVGSGAGQYF
TRBV30	15	CAWSDPGTANYGYTF
TRBV5-5	17	CASSWTNNRAINYGYTF
TRBV28	13	CASMTGYGETQYF
TRBV11-2	15	CASRGLAGATYEQYF
TRBV7-2	15	CASSNTGFKNTEAFF
TRBV5-5	16	CASSVKLAGVSHEQFF
TRBV27	22	CASKLPASGRGAPQAGAYEQYF
TRBV7-2	13	CASSRTGTYEQYF
TRBV7-2	17	CASSLIGRGPPYDEQYF
TRBV10-1	22	CASSVGDKRQGMFPNSNQPQHF
TRBV2	16	CASRYSGRGTYNEQFF
TRBV19	14	CASSTDRNSYEQYF
TRBV7-9	16	CASSLGASGGYNEQFF
TRBV7-2	15	CASSLGRERGDTQYF
TRBV5-1	14	CASSWGTAIYGYTF
TRBV30	13	CATRPYGGYGYTF
TRBV7-9	14	CASSLAATQETQYF
TRBV7-2	15	CASSLEVGPYNEQFF
TRBV5-8	12	CASSPWAGAAFF
TRBV9	16	CASSVVVGGLYNEQFF
TRBV7-2	14	CASSPGGPRGEQYF
TRBV7-3	16	CASSLGWGANTGELFF
TRBV7-9	15	CASSPAGGPYNEQFF
TRBV6-1	15	CACIRAGVNTDTQYF
TRBV6-5	13	CASSTGVAYEQYF
TRBV2	14	CASSAQGRADTQYF
TRBV7-9	18	CASSIGTSAGVIYNEQFF
TRBV29-1	11	CSAWAHYEQYF
TRBV4-3	16	CASSQEALSTNEKLFF
TRBV19	14	CASKATGLSDTQYF